Following are 6 T cell receptor beta chains from one sample sequenced in a study of vaccination effects on CD4 cells after COVID-19. This table comes from immunoSEQ multiplex PCR, and its TCRdb copy is limited to in-frame clones, with some not included. The sample lists approximately 70,000 clones, around 79% occurring once. ViraFEST expansion of antigen-specific CD4+ T cells with viral peptide pools preceded sequencing. Culturing for about 9 days preceded CD4+ T cell isolation. Prior SARS-CoV-2 infection was absent in the vaccine recipients, as shown by negative nucleocapsid antibodies. No antigen has been identified for these receptors. This sample comprised CD4+ T cells from PBMCs cultured with HCoV-NL63 spike peptides, obtained before COVID-19 vaccination. Receptor source: a human donor who received a COVID-19 vaccine.

The chain is built from TRBV24-1 and TRBJ2-7; no reliable D call. The CDR3 spans 13 residues. Trimming cost V 0 bases and J 3 bases, with 5 bases left between them. Germline assignment: CDR1 KGHDR and CDR2 SFDVKD. The CDR3 loop reads CATSDLNSYEQYV. The CDR3 bases are TGTGCCACCAGTGATTTGAACAGCTACGAGCAGTACGTC.

The chain recombines TRBV30 with TRBJ1-4, with 7 positions matching TRBD1. The CDR3 is 15 residues long. Germline V CDR1 and CDR2: GTSNPN, SVGIG (reference sequence). Trimming cost V 4 bases and J 8 bases; bases outside gene matches: 13. The CDR3 sequence is CAWTWQGGTLEKLFF. DNA of the CDR3: TGTGCCTGGACATGGCAGGGGGGTACACTCGAAAAACTGTTTTTT.

This sequence joins TRBV5-1 and TRBJ2-1, with TRBD1 identical over 8 bases. Germline CDR1 is SGHRS and CDR2 is YFSETQ. This CDR3 region has 15 residues. The V gene end was trimmed by 4 bases and the J gene end by 2 bases; junction bases not matched to a gene: 5. CDR3 protein: CASSATGGAYNEQFF. CDR3 nucleotides: TGCGCCAGCAGCGCTACAGGGGGAGCCTACAATGAGCAGTTCTTC.

The V call is TRBV18, the J call TRBJ2-3; TRBD2 matches 8 bases. V trimming: 6 bases; J trimming: 6 bases; junction bases outside the gene matches: 11. CDR1 KGHSH and CDR2 LQKENI come from the germline V gene. CDR3 length: 15 amino acids. CDR3 bases: TGTGCCAGCTCTCCGGGACTAGACAAGAGGGATACGCAGTATTTT. Residues: CASSPGLDKRDTQYF.

The chain has TRBV18 and TRBJ2-3; D possibly corresponds to TRBD1 (6 bases). This CDR3 contains 14 residues. The V and J ends lost 4 bases and 4 bases respectively, with 12 bases between them. The germline V gene encodes CDR1 KGHSH and CDR2 LQKENI. CDR3: CASSQNSGADTQYF. DNA of the CDR3: TGTGCCAGCTCACAAAATTCAGGGGCAGATACGCAGTATTTT.

V usage is TRBV5-4 and J usage is TRBJ1-2; D uncertain. Germline lookup yields CDR1 SGHNT and CDR2 YYREEE (reference sequence). The V end lost 2 bases, the J end lost 1 base, and 6 bases lay between the germline ends. The CDR3 covers 13 residues. For the CDR3, the DNA is TGTGCCAGCAGCTTCGGGTATAACTATGGCTACACCTTC. Encoded protein: CASSFGYNYGYTF.